This TCR beta chain was captured by sequencing in a study of regulatory T cells in long-lasting Graves disease. Study-wide findings and caveats: Repertoires from persistent disease leaned toward TRBV28, TRBJ1-2 and TRBJ2-5. Owing to a sample size that was small, accuracy may have been reduced.

The germline CDR1 and CDR2 sequences are SQVTM and ANQGSEA. The CDR3 is 13 amino acids. The V gene lost 4 bases and the J gene lost 6 bases, with 13 bases spanning the gap. iRepertoire HTBI primers and Arm-PCR of CDR3 regions built TCR beta libraries. Using its own MiXCR run on the multiplex PCR reads, TCRdb lists one record per CDR3 protein. In the table there are some 410,000 distinct CDR3 sequences, about 16% of which are singletons. Time point described: newly diagnosed GD, antithyroid drugs for less than 3 months. PBMCs provided the RNA from which the TCR library was made. Concerning this clonotype itself: The antigen is not known.

These same data were also listed under a study on T cells in Graves' hyperthyroidism and ophthalmopathy.

This receptor was taken from a woman younger than 45 with Graves disease. This specimen consisted of peripheral blood mononuclear cells (PBMCs), obtained at new diagnosis, from a patient treated with antithyroid drugs. V is TRBV29-1 and J is TRBJ1-5; D uncertain. CDR3 loop: CSVGWKTGQPQHF. The CDR3 nucleotides are TGCAGCGTTGGGTGGAAAACCGGTCAGCCCCAGCATTTT. Full variable domain (missing parts from reference TRBV29-1 and TRBJ1-5): SAVISQKPSRDICQRGTSLTIQCQVDSQVTMMFWYRQQPGQSLTLIATANQGSEATYESGFVIDKFPISRPNLTFSTLTVSNMSPEDSSIYLCSVGWKTGQPQHFGDGTRLSIL.